The 22 T cell receptor beta chains given below trace back to one sample, sequenced in a study of control samples from healthy donors and cancer patients. Produced via immunoSEQ multiplex PCR; TCRdb's table is partial and in-frame only. The sample comprises approximately 110,000 clones, approximately 90% of which are singletons, and 17% rests with the top ten. The sample taken for sequencing was blood. These receptors originate from a woman in her 50s in good health.

The chain employs TRBV4-1 and TRBJ2-2; D assignment may be TRBD1 or TRBD2 (6 bases each). Trimming removed 0 bases from V and 6 bases from J, with 11 bases in between. The CDR3 is 15 residues long. The germline CDR1 and CDR2 sequences are MGHRA and YSYEKL. The CDR3 reads CASSQDRRGAGELFF. In nucleotides, the CDR3 is TGCGCCAGCAGCCAAGATCGTAGGGGGGCCGGGGAGCTGTTTTTT.

V and J are TRBV5-1 and TRBJ2-7; D gene ambiguous. CDR3 length: 14 amino acids. V lost 0 bases, J lost 2 bases, and 9 bases lay in between. Germline V gives CDR1 SGHRS, CDR2 YFSETQ. The CDR3 DNA is TGCGCCAGCAGCTTGGCCGTGGTCGCCTACGAGCAGTACTTC. This sequence encodes CASSLAVVAYEQYF. Filled out from reference TRBV5-1 and TRBJ2-7, the complete variable domain reads KAGVTQTPRYLIKTRGQQVTLSCSPISGHRSVSWYQQTPGQGLQFLFEYFSETQRNKGNFPGRFSGRQFSNSRSEMNVSTLELGDSALYLCASSLAVVAYEQYFGPGTRLTVT.

The chain carries TRBV11-3 and TRBJ1-6; D is perhaps TRBD1 (5 bases). The germline gives CDR1 SGHNT, CDR2 YENEEA. The CDR3 covers 11 residues. V shed 1 base and J shed 14 bases, with 6 bases lying between them. The CDR3 DNA sequence: TGTGCCAGCAGCTTAGCCAGGGCCCTCCACTTT. It is translated as CASSLARALHF.

The V and J genes are TRBV6-8 and TRBJ1-1, with 10 bases lining up with TRBD1. Germline CDR1 is MNHGY and CDR2 is SAAAGT. The CDR3 is 17 amino acids. Germline trimming cut 4 bases from V and 3 bases from J; bases unmatched to any gene: 11. The CDR3 protein is CASSCETGGDRDTEAFF. The CDR3, as DNA: TGTGCCAGCAGTTGTGAGACAGGGGGCGATAGGGACACTGAAGCTTTCTTT.

V usage is TRBV24-1 and J usage is TRBJ2-5; D uncertain. CDR1 is KGHDR, CDR2 SFDVKD, per germline. The germline V and J ends were trimmed by 3 bases and 5 bases, with 12 bases remaining between them. CDR3 length: 14 amino acids. CDR3 nucleotides: TGTGCCACCAGTGATCCGAGAGTAGGGGAGACCCAGTACTTC. Translating it yields CATSDPRVGETQYF.

The V gene is TRBV4-1, the J gene TRBJ1-1; a weak D match, TRBD1 (5 bases). Germline assignment: CDR1 MGHRA and CDR2 YSYEKL. This CDR3 spans 14 amino acids. Trimming removed 4 bases from V and 1 base from J, with 10 bases in between. The CDR3 reads CASSPETENTEAFF. In DNA form, the CDR3 reads TGCGCCAGCAGCCCTGAGACAGAGAACACTGAAGCTTTCTTT.

The chain is built from TRBV4-1 and TRBJ1-2; D is perhaps TRBD1 (6 bases). Trimming pared 3 bases from V and 3 bases from J, leaving 17 bases between. Germline V lookup: CDR1 MGHRA, CDR2 YSYEKL. The CDR3 contains 16 residues. The CDR3 DNA follows: TGCGCCAGCAGCCAGGGGGCATTAGCCAGGGACTATGGCTACACCTTC. Its protein product is CASSQGALARDYGYTF.

This chain links TRBV11-1 with TRBJ2-1, with a tentative D call TRBD1 (6 bases). The CDR3 totals 13 residues. Germline CDR1 is SGHAT and CDR2 is FQDESV (reference sequence). The ends were cut back, 4 bases at V and 9 bases at J, with 13 bases in the middle. As DNA, the CDR3 is TGTGCCAGCAGCTACAAACAGGGCTCTGAGCAGTTCTTC. Residues: CASSYKQGSEQFF.

CDR3 coding DNA: TGTGCCATCAGCCGGACAGTTACAGATACGCAGTATTTT. Translated: CAISRTVTDTQYF. The J gene is TRBJ2-3, the V gene TRBV10-3; possible D gene TRBD1, 6 bases. Trimming took 6 bases from V and 3 from J, leaving 10 bases between them. Germline-derived CDR1 and CDR2 are ENHRY and SYGVKD. This CDR3 is built from 13 residues.

V is TRBV29-1 and J is TRBJ2-6; D is ambiguous. Trimming shortened V by 4 bases and J by 2 bases, and 6 bases separated the two germline ends. The germline gives CDR1 SQVTM, CDR2 ANQGSEA. There are 13 residues in the CDR3. Written as DNA, the CDR3 is TGCAGCGTTGCTGCCGCTGGGGCCAACGTCCTGACTTTC. Its translation is CSVAAAGANVLTF. The full variable domain, in which reference TRBV29-1 and TRBJ2-6 provide the parts outside the CDR3, is SAVISQKPSRDICQRGTSLTIQCQVDSQVTMMFWYRQQPGQSLTLIATANQGSEATYESGFVIDKFPISRPNLTFSTLTVSNMSPEDSSIYLCSVAAAGANVLTFGAGSRLTVL.

As regards this clone: This could be a read error, since a much larger clone is one nucleotide away. The rearrangement uses TRBV3-1 (or the pseudogene TRBV3-2) and TRBJ1-3, with unresolved D. The CDR3 loop spans 12 amino acids. CDR1 is LGHDT, CDR2 YNNKEL, per germline (reference sequence). Trimming removed 3 bases at V and 2 bases at J, with 2 bases between. The chain's CDR3 is CASSQTGNTIYF. The CDR3 region has the DNA TGTGCCAGCAGCCAGACTGGAAACACCATATATTTT.

V gene TRBV2 combines with J gene TRBJ1-6; TRBD1 is a possible D gene (5 bases). The CDR3 extends over 17 amino acids. V lost 3 bases and J 1 base, leaving 13 bases between the germline ends. Germline V lookup: CDR1 SNHLY, CDR2 FYNNEI. The CDR3 spells CASSDSQDLSYNSPLHF. The CDR3, as DNA: TGTGCCAGCAGTGATTCACAGGACCTTTCCTATAATTCACCCCTCCACTTT.

J is TRBJ1-5 and V is TRBV9, with D possibly being TRBD1 (5 bases). Per the germline V gene, CDR1 is SGDLS and CDR2 is YYNGEE. V lost 4 bases to trimming and J lost 3 bases, with 14 bases between them. The CDR3 sequence is 15 residues long. The CDR3 bases are TGTGCCAGCAGCCCAGACGGGGGGTCCAATCAGCCCCAGCATTTT. Its protein is CASSPDGGSNQPQHF.

This rearrangement joins TRBV5-4 to TRBJ1-3; weak D call: TRBD1 (5 bases). Deletions cut 2 bases from V and 2 bases from J, with 14 bases between. The CDR3 consists of 16 residues. Germline CDR1 and CDR2: SGHNT and YYREEE (reference sequence). Here the CDR3 DNA reads TGTGCCAGCAGCTTCGGCGGGGACCCGACTGGAAACACCATATATTTT. The encoded protein is CASSFGGDPTGNTIYF.

Turning to this clone: Mismatch with germline at one junction end may stem from a read error. This chain links TRBV18 with TRBJ2-5; TRBD1 might be the D (6 bases). CDR1 and CDR2 from the germline V gene are KGHSH and LQKENI. The CDR3 contains 12 residues. The CDR3: CASSIQGTGWNF. DNA of the CDR3: TGTGCCAGCTCAATACAGGGAACAGGTTGGAACTTC. Full variable domain (rest looked up from reference TRBV18 and TRBJ2-5): NAGVMQNPRHLVRRRGQEARLRCSPMKGHSHVYWYRQLPEEGLKFMVYLQKENIIDESGMPKERFSAEFPKEGPSILRIQQVVRGDSAAYFCASSIQGTGWNFGPGTRLLVL.

This sequence joins TRBV29-1 and TRBJ1-1; D uncertain. CDR1 and CDR2 from the germline V gene are SQVTM and ANQGSEA. Trimming took 6 bases from V and 0 from J, leaving 8 bases between them. The CDR3 is 12 residues long. DNA of the CDR3: TGCAGCGTAACTCATGTGAACACTGAAGCTTTCTTT. Its translation is CSVTHVNTEAFF.

The V and J genes are TRBV5-6 and TRBJ1-4; D ambiguous. This CDR3 region has 12 residues. Germline CDR1 reads SGHDT; CDR2 reads YYEEEE. Trimming removed 5 bases at V and 1 base at J, with 3 bases between. CDR3 in amino acids: CASSLTNEKLFF. DNA of the CDR3: TGTGCCAGCAGTTTAACTAATGAAAAACTGTTTTTT.

This clone has only one observation. V gene TRBV4-2 combines with J gene TRBJ1-1, with TRBD1 matching over 7 bases. CDR3 length: 15 amino acids. Trimming removed 1 base from V and 0 bases from J; junction bases left unmatched: 2. The germline V gene has CDR1 LGHNA and CDR2 YNFKEQ. The CDR3 nucleotides read TGTGCCAGCAGCCAAGCAGGGGGAGTGAACACTGAAGCTTTCTTT. It yields the protein CASSQAGGVNTEAFF.

Concerning this clone itself: The sample holds other DNA sequences that translate to the same CDR3. The chain joins TRBV27 to TRBJ1-2, with D possibly matching TRBD1 (5 bases). The CDR3 consists of 12 residues. Germline V gene data show CDR1 as MNHEY and CDR2 as SMNVEV (reference sequence). V was trimmed by 5 bases and J by 4 bases, leaving 8 bases between them. CDR3 sequence reads: CASSVGGYGYTF. CDR3 sequence (DNA): TGTGCCAGCAGTGTGGGGGGCTATGGCTACACCTTC.

This clone was observed once. Here the CDR3 reads CASSSTQEEETQYF. The CDR3 region has the DNA TGTGCCAGCAGCTCGACCCAGGAGGAAGAGACCCAGTACTTC. The chain combines TRBV7-3 with TRBJ2-5; weak D call: TRBD2 (5 bases). This CDR3 is 14 amino acids long. Germline values: CDR1 SGHTA, CDR2 FQGTGA. Deletions cut 4 bases from V and 3 bases from J, with 12 bases between.

This clone showed up just a few times. The CDR3 DNA is TGCAGTGCTAGTAGCTCTAACGGCCCAGCCTACAATGAGCAGTTCTTC. Its translation: CSASSSNGPAYNEQFF. The chain employs TRBV20-1 and TRBJ2-1; D gene uncertain. The V end was cut by 3 bases, the J end by 2 bases, with 17 bases between. This CDR3 region has 16 residues. Looked up from germline, CDR1 is DFQATT and CDR2 is SNEGSKA (reference sequence).

This chain connects TRBV4-3 to TRBJ1-2, with a weak D call TRBD1 (5 bases). V lost 0 bases and J 0 bases, leaving 17 bases between the germline ends. CDR3 length equals 18 residues. Germline V gene data show CDR1 as LGHNA and CDR2 as YSLEER. The DNA for the CDR3 is TGCGCCAGCAGCCAAGATTGGGGGGACGACGGAACTAACTATGGCTACACCTTC. This gives the protein CASSQDWGDDGTNYGYTF.